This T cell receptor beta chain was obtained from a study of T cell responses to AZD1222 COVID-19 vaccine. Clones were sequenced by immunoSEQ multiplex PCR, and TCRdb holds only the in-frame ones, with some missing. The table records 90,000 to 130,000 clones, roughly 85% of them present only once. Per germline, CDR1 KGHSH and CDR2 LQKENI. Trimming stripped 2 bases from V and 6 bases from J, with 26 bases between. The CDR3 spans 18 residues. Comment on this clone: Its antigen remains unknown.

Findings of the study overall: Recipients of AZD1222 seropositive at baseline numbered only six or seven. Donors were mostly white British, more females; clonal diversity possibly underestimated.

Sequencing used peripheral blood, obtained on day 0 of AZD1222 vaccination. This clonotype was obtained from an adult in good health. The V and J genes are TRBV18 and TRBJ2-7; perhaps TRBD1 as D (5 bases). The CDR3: CASSPRGPASPRSVEQYF. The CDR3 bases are TGTGCCAGCTCACCAAGGGGCCCCGCTTCGCCCCGGTCGGTCGAGCAGTACTTC.